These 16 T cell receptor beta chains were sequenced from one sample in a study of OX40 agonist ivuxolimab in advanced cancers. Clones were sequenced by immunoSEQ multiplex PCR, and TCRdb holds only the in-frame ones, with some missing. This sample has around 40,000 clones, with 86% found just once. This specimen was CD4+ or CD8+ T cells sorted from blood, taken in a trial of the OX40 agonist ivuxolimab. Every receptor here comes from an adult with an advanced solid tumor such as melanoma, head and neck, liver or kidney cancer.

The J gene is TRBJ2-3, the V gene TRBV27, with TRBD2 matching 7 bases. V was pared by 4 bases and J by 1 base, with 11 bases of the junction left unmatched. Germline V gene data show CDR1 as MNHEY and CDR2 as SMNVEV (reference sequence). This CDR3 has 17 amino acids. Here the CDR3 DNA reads TGTGCCAGCAGTTGGAGAATGCGGGAGAAGGGCACAGATACGCAGTATTTT. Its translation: CASSWRMREKGTDTQYF.

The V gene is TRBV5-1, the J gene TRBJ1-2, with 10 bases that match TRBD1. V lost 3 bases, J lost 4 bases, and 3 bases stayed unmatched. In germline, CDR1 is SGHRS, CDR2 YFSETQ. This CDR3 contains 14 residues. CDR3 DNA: TGCGCCAGCAGCTGGGGGGACAGGGGCTATGGCTACACCTTC. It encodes CASSWGDRGYGYTF.

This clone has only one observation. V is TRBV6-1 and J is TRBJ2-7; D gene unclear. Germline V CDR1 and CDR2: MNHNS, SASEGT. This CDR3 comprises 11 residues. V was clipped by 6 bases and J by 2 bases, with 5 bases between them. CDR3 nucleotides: TGTGCCAGCAGGGAAACCTACGAGCAGTACTTC. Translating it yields CASRETYEQYF.

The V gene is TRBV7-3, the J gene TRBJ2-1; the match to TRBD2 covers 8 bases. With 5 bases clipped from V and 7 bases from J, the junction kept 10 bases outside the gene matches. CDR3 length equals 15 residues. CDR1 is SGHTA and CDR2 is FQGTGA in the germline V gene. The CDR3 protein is CASSPWAGGLNEQFF. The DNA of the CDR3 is TGTGCCAGCAGCCCCTGGGCGGGGGGATTAAATGAGCAGTTCTTC.

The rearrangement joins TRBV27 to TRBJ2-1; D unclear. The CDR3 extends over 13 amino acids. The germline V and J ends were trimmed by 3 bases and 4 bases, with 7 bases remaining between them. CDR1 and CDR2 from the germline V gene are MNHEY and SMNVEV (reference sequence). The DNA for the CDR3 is TGTGCCAGCAGTTTTTCGGATTACAATGAGCAGTTCTTC. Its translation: CASSFSDYNEQFF.

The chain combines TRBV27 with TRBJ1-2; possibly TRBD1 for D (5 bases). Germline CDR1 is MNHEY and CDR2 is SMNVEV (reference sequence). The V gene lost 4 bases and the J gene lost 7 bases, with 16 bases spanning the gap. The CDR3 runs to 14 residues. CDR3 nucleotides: TGTGCCAGCAGTTCGATTCAGGGTTGGGGTGGCTACACCTTC. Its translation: CASSSIQGWGGYTF.

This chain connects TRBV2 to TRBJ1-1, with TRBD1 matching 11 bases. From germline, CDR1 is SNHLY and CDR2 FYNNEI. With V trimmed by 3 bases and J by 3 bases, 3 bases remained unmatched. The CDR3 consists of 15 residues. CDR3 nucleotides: TGTGCCAGCAGTGAGGGACAGGGGGAAGACACTGAAGCTTTCTTT. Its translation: CASSEGQGEDTEAFF.

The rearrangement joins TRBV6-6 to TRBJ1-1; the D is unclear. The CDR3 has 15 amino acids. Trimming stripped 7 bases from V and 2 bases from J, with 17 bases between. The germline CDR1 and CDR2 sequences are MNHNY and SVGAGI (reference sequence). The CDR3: CASTNLARYNTEAFF. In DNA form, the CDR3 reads TGTGCCAGCACCAACCTCGCCAGGTACAACACTGAAGCTTTCTTT.

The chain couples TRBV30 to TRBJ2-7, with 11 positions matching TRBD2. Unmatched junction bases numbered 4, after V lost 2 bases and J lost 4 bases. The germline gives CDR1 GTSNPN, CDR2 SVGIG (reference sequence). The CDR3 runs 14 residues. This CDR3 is CAWSPTSGVYEQYF. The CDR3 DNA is TGTGCCTGGAGTCCGACTAGCGGGGTATACGAGCAGTACTTC.

Here the CDR3 DNA reads TGTGCCAGCAGCTTCTCGGGAGGGCCGGGAGATACGCAGTATTTT. This translates into CASSFSGGPGDTQYF. The chain has TRBV28 and TRBJ2-3; 8 nucleotides match TRBD2. The CDR3 sequence is 15 residues long. Per germline, CDR1 MDHEN and CDR2 SYDVKM. V lost 6 bases, J lost 5 bases, and 10 bases stayed unmatched.

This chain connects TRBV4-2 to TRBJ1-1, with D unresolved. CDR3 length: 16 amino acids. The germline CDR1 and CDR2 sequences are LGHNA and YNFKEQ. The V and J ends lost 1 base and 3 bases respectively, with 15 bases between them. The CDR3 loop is CASSQGGIGGDTEAFF. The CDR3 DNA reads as TGTGCCAGCAGCCAAGGAGGTATCGGCGGAGACACTGAAGCTTTCTTT.

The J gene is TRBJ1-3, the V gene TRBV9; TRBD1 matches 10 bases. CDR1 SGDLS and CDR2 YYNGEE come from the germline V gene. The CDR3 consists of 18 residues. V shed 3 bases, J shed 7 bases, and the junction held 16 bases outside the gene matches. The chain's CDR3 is CASSAQRDRGNEYNTIYF. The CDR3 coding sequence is TGTGCCAGCAGCGCTCAGAGGGACAGGGGAAACGAGTACAACACCATATATTTT.

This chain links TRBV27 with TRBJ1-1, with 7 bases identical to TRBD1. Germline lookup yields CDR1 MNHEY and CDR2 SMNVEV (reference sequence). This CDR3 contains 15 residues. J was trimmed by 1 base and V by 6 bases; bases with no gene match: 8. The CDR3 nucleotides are TGTGCCAGCAGCCCCCGGACAGGACAGAACACTGAAGCTTTCTTT. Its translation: CASSPRTGQNTEAFF.

The CDR3 loop is CASSRGTRNTGELFF. CDR3 nucleotides: TGTGCCAGCAGCCGCGGGACAAGGAACACCGGGGAGCTGTTTTTT. The V and J genes are TRBV14 and TRBJ2-2; D may correspond to TRBD1 or TRBD2 (6 bases each). The germline V gene has CDR1 SGHDN and CDR2 FVKESK. The CDR3 is 15 residues long. The V and J ends lost 4 bases and 1 base respectively, with 10 bases between them.

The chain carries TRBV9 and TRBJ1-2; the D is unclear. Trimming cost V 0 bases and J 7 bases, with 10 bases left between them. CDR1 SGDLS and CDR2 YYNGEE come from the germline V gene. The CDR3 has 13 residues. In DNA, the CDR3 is TGTGCCAGCAGCGTAGGCGGGCACCTTGGCTACACCTTC. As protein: CASSVGGHLGYTF.

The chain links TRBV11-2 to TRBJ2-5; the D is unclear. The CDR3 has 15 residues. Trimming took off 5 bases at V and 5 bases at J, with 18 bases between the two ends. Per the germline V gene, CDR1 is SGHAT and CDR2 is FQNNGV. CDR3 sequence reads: CASSLFFLNRETQYF. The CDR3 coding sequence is TGTGCCAGCAGCCTCTTCTTCCTAAATCGGGAGACCCAGTACTTC.